This entry lists 22 T cell receptor beta chains sequenced from one sample in a study of vaccination effects on CD4 cells after COVID-19 (dated by TCRdb to the early 2020s). No antigen is known for these receptors. The library was built by means of the immunoSEQ multiplex PCR assay. What TCRdb holds here is the immuneACCESS table cut down to in-frame rearrangements. Part of the clones is not present; checked against another copy, under half of the missing clones reflect an unresolved V gene, and the others are unexplained. This sample is represented by just over 55,000 clones; 78% of them were singletons. About 4.5% of the sample belongs to the ten largest clones. After around eleven days of culture, CD4+ T cells were isolated with the EasySep CD4+ T cell isolation kit. Two doses of either the BNT162b2 or the mRNA-1273 mRNA SARS-CoV-2 vaccine were administered to participants. The specimen was CD4+ T cells from PBMCs cultured without peptide, collected after COVID-19 vaccination. The source is a human donor who received a COVID-19 vaccine.

This chain links TRBV5-1 with TRBJ2-7, with D tentatively TRBD1 (5 bases). The ends were cut back, 0 bases at V and 0 bases at J, with 13 bases in the middle. Germline-derived CDR1 and CDR2 are SGHRS and YFSETQ. CDR3 length equals 16 residues. CDR3: CASSLGYQGSSYEQYF. CDR3 DNA: TGCGCCAGCAGCTTGGGCTACCAGGGAAGCTCCTACGAGCAGTACTTC.

The genes are TRBV7-2 and TRBJ2-3, with 14 bases that match TRBD2. The CDR3 consists of 16 residues. Germline V gene data show CDR1 as SGHTA and CDR2 as FQGNSA. V lost 3 bases and J lost 2; bases outside the gene matches: 1. The CDR3 DNA sequence: TGTGCCAGCAGCTTGGGACTAGCGGGGGACACAGATACGCAGTATTTT. As protein: CASSLGLAGDTDTQYF.

The rearrangement uses TRBV19 and TRBJ1-1; a weak D match, TRBD1 (5 bases). Trimming removed 1 base from V and 1 base from J, with 7 bases in between. This CDR3 spans 14 amino acids. From germline, CDR1 is LNHDA and CDR2 SQIVND (reference sequence). The CDR3 region is CASSIGGENTEAFF. In DNA, the CDR3 is TGTGCCAGTAGTATAGGGGGGGAGAACACTGAAGCTTTCTTT. Full variable domain (outside the CDR3, taken from reference TRBV19 and TRBJ1-1): DGGITQSPKYLFRKEGQNVTLSCEQNLNHDAMYWYRQDPGQGLRLIYYSQIVNDFQKGDIAEGYSVSREKKESFPLTVTSAQKNPTAFYLCASSIGGENTEAFFGQGTRLTVV.

V is TRBV7-2 and J is TRBJ1-5; D is undetermined. Germline-derived CDR1 and CDR2 are SGHTA and FQGNSA. This CDR3 has 15 residues. With 3 bases removed from V and 1 base from J, the gap between germline ends came to 10 bases. The CDR3 is CASSLDGISNQPQHF. CDR3 DNA: TGTGCCAGCAGCTTGGACGGGATCAGCAATCAGCCCCAGCATTTT.

The chain carries TRBV4-2 and TRBJ2-1, with TRBD2 matching over 9 bases. The CDR3 sequence is 16 residues long. Germline CDR1 reads LGHNA; CDR2 reads YNFKEQ. J gave up 7 bases and V 0 bases, and 7 bases lay outside the gene matches. As DNA, the CDR3 is TGTGCCAGCAGCCAAGATCGGGCTAGCGGGGTAAATGAGCAGTTCTTC. Its protein is CASSQDRASGVNEQFF.

The chain joins TRBV28 to TRBJ2-4, with 7 bases fitting TRBD1. With 6 bases clipped from V and 5 bases from J, the junction kept 16 bases outside the gene matches. The CDR3 is made up of 17 amino acids. The germline gives CDR1 MDHEN, CDR2 SYDVKM. The CDR3 DNA reads TGTGCCAGCAGGATGGCTCCCGCGACAGGGCCCCAAAACATTCAGTACTTC. Translation gives CASRMAPATGPQNIQYF. Drawing the rest from reference TRBV28 and TRBJ2-4, the complete variable domain is DVKVTQSSRYLVKRTGEKVFLECVQDMDHENMFWYRQDPGLGLRLIYFSYDVKMKEKGDIPEGYSVSREKKERFSLILESASTNQTSMYLCASRMAPATGPQNIQYFGAGTRLSVL.

In its sample, this clone was seen a few times. V and J are TRBV3-1 (or the pseudogene TRBV3-2) and TRBJ1-2, with TRBD1 identical over 7 bases. V was clipped by 6 bases and J by 8 bases; unmatched bases: 9. Germline V gene data show CDR1 as LGHDT and CDR2 as YNNKEL (reference sequence). The CDR3 contains 13 residues. CDR3 in DNA: TGTGCCAGCAGTCGGGGCACAGGGGCAGGCTACACCTTC. It is translated as CASSRGTGAGYTF.

The chain couples TRBV23-1 to TRBJ1-2, with D possibly being TRBD1 (5 bases). TRBV23-1 is noted as an ORF with a role that remains uncertain. Trimming took off 2 bases at V and 7 bases at J, with 17 bases between the two ends. The length of the CDR3 is 15 residues. The CDR3, as DNA: TGCGCCAGCAGTCAAGAGGACACGCTGATCTGTGGCTACACCTTC. Encoded protein: CASSQEDTLICGYTF.

This clone was seen a single time. The CDR3 sequence is CATSREPRETQYF. CDR3 DNA sequence: TGTGCCACCAGCAGAGAACCAAGGGAGACCCAGTACTTC. The chain carries TRBV15 and TRBJ2-5; D uncertain. The ends were cut back, 0 bases at V and 5 bases at J, with 7 bases in the middle. CDR1 and CDR2 (germline): LNHNV, YYDKDF (reference sequence). The CDR3 is made up of 13 amino acids.

This chain links TRBV5-3 with TRBJ2-6, with no clear D. TRBV5-3 is filed as an ORF, its function uncertain. V was pared by 5 bases and J by 11 bases, with 11 bases between. The CDR3 loop spans 12 amino acids. CDR3 amino acids: CARRCGPDVLTF. DNA for the CDR3: TGTGCCAGAAGATGTGGACCTGACGTCCTGACTTTC.

Here the CDR3 DNA reads TGTGCCACCAGCAGTGTCAGGGACAGTTTGCGTGGCTACACCTTC. Encoded protein: CATSSVRDSLRGYTF. The chain is built from TRBV15 and TRBJ1-2, with 7 bases that match TRBD1. V was pared by 3 bases and J by 7 bases, with 11 bases of the junction left unmatched. This CDR3 has 15 amino acids. Germline V gene lookup returns CDR1 LNHNV and CDR2 YYDKDF (reference sequence).

The rearrangement uses TRBV9 and TRBJ2-2, with D perhaps matching TRBD1 (5 bases). The CDR3 runs to 14 residues. V shed 6 bases and J shed 1 base, with 10 bases lying between them. CDR1 is SGDLS, CDR2 YYNGEE, per germline. CDR3 in DNA: TGTGCCAGCAACCGACAGAGGAACACCGGGGAGCTGTTTTTT. Its translation: CASNRQRNTGELFF.

The chain recombines TRBV28 with TRBJ1-3; D is unresolved. Germline values: CDR1 MDHEN, CDR2 SYDVKM. The CDR3 loop spans 15 amino acids. The ends were cut back, 4 bases at V and 0 bases at J, with 10 bases in the middle. Here the CDR3 reads CASSSVEFSGNTIYF. CDR3 nucleotide sequence: TGTGCCAGCAGTTCGGTTGAGTTCTCTGGAAACACCATATATTTT.

This chain links TRBV28 with TRBJ2-1, with D maybe TRBD2 (5 bases). This CDR3 has 15 amino acids. Germline lookup yields CDR1 MDHEN and CDR2 SYDVKM. The V gene lost 7 bases and the J gene lost 0 bases, with 13 bases spanning the gap. Here the CDR3 DNA reads TGTGCCAGCATTGCGGGCCGGAGCTCCTACAATGAGCAGTTCTTC. This encodes CASIAGRSSYNEQFF.

In this sample, this clone turned up once. This sequence joins TRBV12-5 and TRBJ2-1, with TRBD2 matching over 11 bases. J gave up 9 bases and V 4 bases, and 11 bases lay outside the gene matches. Per germline, CDR1 LGHNT and CDR2 FRNRAP. The CDR3 covers 16 residues. The CDR3 sequence: CASGSPQTSGVGEQFF. The CDR3 nucleotides read TGTGCTAGTGGTTCCCCACAGACTAGCGGGGTTGGTGAGCAGTTCTTC.

The CDR3 DNA is TGTGCCACCAGCAGACATATAGCGGGGGGGCGGGATGAGCAGTTCTTC. Protein product: CATSRHIAGGRDEQFF. The V call is TRBV15, the J call TRBJ2-1; TRBD2 matches 11 bases. Trimming at V came to 2 bases and at J to 8 bases, leaving 8 bases not matched to a gene. The CDR3 length is 16 residues. Germline V gene data show CDR1 as LNHNV and CDR2 as YYDKDF (reference sequence).

The chain combines TRBV18 with TRBJ2-7, with 12 positions matching TRBD1. Germline trimming cut 2 bases from V and 6 bases from J; bases unmatched to any gene: 2. Germline assignment: CDR1 KGHSH and CDR2 LQKENI. This CDR3 contains 14 residues. DNA for the CDR3: TGTGCCAGCTCACCAGGGACAGGGGGCTTCGAGCAGTACTTC. Translating gives CASSPGTGGFEQYF. The full variable domain, with the rest looked up from reference TRBV18 and TRBJ2-7, is NAGVMQNPRHLVRRRGQEARLRCSPMKGHSHVYWYRQLPEEGLKFMVYLQKENIIDESGMPKERFSAEFPKEGPSILRIQQVVRGDSAAYFCASSPGTGGFEQYFGPGTRLTVT.

This chain links TRBV30 with TRBJ2-1; D might be TRBD2 (6 bases). CDR3 length: 14 amino acids. V shed 2 bases and J shed 6 bases, with 14 bases lying between them. Germline CDR1 and CDR2: GTSNPN and SVGIG (reference sequence). The CDR3 is CAWSPLAPRNEQFF. The CDR3 bases are TGTGCCTGGAGTCCCCTAGCGCCACGCAATGAGCAGTTCTTC.

V usage is TRBV9 and J usage is TRBJ2-1; 15 nucleotides match TRBD2. The length of the CDR3 is 19 residues. Germline lookup yields CDR1 SGDLS and CDR2 YYNGEE. Germline trimming cut 0 bases from V and 2 bases from J; bases unmatched to any gene: 6. The CDR3 nucleotides read TGTGCCAGCAGCGTAGAGGGACTAGCGGGGGGTTTCGCCTACAATGAGCAGTTCTTC. This encodes CASSVEGLAGGFAYNEQFF. The whole variable domain, filled in from reference TRBV9 and TRBJ2-1, reads DSGVTQTPKHLITATGQRVTLRCSPRSGDLSVYWYQQSLDQGLQFLIQYYNGEERAKGNILERFSAQQFPDLHSELNLSSLELGDSALYFCASSVEGLAGGFAYNEQFFGPGTRLTVL.

The chain's CDR3 is CASSPLTGFVGTDTQYF. For the CDR3, the DNA is TGTGCCAGCAGCCCACTGACAGGCTTCGTTGGCACAGATACGCAGTATTTT. The chain employs TRBV9 and TRBJ2-3; D is perhaps TRBD1 (6 bases). With 4 bases removed from V and 1 base from J, the gap between germline ends came to 19 bases. The germline gives CDR1 SGDLS, CDR2 YYNGEE. The CDR3 covers 17 residues. The variable domain in full, with the rest retrieved from reference TRBV9 and TRBJ2-3, is DSGVTQTPKHLITATGQRVTLRCSPRSGDLSVYWYQQSLDQGLQFLIQYYNGEERAKGNILERFSAQQFPDLHSELNLSSLELGDSALYFCASSPLTGFVGTDTQYFGPGTRLTVL.

This rearrangement joins TRBV10-3 to TRBJ1-1; no reliable D call. Deletions cut 5 bases from V and 4 bases from J, with 8 bases between. This CDR3 has 12 residues. In germline, CDR1 is ENHRY, CDR2 SYGVKD. This chain's CDR3 is CAISLEGTEAFF. CDR3 coding DNA: TGTGCCATCAGTCTCGAGGGCACTGAAGCTTTCTTT.

This chain connects TRBV6-1 to TRBJ2-3; tentatively, D is TRBD2 (6 bases). Trimming took off 2 bases at V and 2 bases at J, with 14 bases between the two ends. Germline lookup yields CDR1 MNHNS and CDR2 SASEGT. CDR3 length equals 16 residues. For the CDR3, the DNA is TGTGCCAGCAGTGAACGGGGCGGGGCTAACACAGATACGCAGTATTTT. Its protein product is CASSERGGANTDTQYF.